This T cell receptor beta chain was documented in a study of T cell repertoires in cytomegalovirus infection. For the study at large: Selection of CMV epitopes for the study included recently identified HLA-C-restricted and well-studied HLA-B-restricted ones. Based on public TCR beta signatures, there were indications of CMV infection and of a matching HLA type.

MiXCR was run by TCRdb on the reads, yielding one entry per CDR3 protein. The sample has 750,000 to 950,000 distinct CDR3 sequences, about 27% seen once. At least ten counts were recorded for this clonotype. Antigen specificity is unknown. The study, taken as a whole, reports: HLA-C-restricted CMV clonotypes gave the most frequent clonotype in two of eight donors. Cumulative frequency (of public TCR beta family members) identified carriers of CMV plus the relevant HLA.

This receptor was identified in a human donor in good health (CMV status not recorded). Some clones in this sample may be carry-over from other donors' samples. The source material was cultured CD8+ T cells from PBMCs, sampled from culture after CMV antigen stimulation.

The DNA for the CDR3 is TGTGCCAGCAGCTCGGGACAGTTTAGCAATCAGCCCCAGCATTTT. This gives the protein CASSSGQFSNQPQHF. This chain uses TRBV5-5 with TRBJ1-5, with TRBD1 matching over 7 bases. Germline CDR1 reads SGHKS; CDR2 reads YYEKEE (reference sequence). This CDR3 spans 15 amino acids. The V segment lost 3 bases and the J segment 0 bases; nucleotides outside the gene matches: 3.